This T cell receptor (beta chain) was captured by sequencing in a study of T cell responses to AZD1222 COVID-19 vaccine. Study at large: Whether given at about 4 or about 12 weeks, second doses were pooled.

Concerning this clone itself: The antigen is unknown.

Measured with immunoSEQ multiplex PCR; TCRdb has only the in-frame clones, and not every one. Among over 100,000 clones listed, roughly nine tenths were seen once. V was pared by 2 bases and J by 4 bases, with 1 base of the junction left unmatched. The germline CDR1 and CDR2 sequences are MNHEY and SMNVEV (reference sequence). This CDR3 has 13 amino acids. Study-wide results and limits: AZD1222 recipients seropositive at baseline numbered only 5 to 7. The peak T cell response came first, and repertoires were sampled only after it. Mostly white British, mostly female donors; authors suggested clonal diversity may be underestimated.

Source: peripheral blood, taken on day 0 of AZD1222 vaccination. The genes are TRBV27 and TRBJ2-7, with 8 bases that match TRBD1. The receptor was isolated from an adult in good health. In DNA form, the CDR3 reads TGTGCCAGCAGTTTAACAGGGGGATACGAGCAGTACTTC. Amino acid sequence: CASSLTGGYEQYF.